These T cell receptor beta chains were read from a single sample in a study of blood T cell repertoires in COVID-19. Using immunoSEQ multiplex PCR, the repertoire was profiled, and TCRdb retains in-frame clones only, with some absent. Of tens of thousands of clones listed, around four fifths are singletons. The specimen was peripheral blood. These TCRs come from a man aged 65-85 years with acute or convalescent COVID-19. The CDR3 runs from the conserved cysteine through the conserved F or W. Fields, in order: CDR3 length, V gene, clone size, D gene, J gene, CDR3 protein, CDR3 DNA. D genes are given only for firm matches. The size field is filled for only some rows; it gives once, few, many or a size class.

len: 14
v_gene: TRBV28
abundance: NA
d_gene: TRBD1
j_gene: TRBJ1-6
CDR3aa: CASRKTGGRSPLHF
CDR3nt: TGTGCCAGCAGGAAGACAGGGGGGCGTTCACCCCTCCACTTT

len: 15
v_gene: TRBV6-5
abundance: NA
d_gene: NA
j_gene: TRBJ1-1
CDR3aa: CASSYSRTANTEAFF
CDR3nt: TGTGCCAGCAGTTACTCGAGAACAGCAAACACTGAAGCTTTCTTT

len: 13
v_gene: TRBV5-1
abundance: few
d_gene: NA
j_gene: TRBJ2-7
CDR3aa: CASSLQGTYEQYF
CDR3nt: TGCGCCAGCAGCTTACAGGGAACCTACGAGCAGTACTTC

len: 14
v_gene: TRBV4-2
abundance: NA
d_gene: NA
j_gene: TRBJ2-5
CDR3aa: CASSQNSQGETQYF
CDR3nt: TGTGCCAGCAGCCAAAACTCTCAGGGCGAGACCCAGTACTTC

len: 14
v_gene: TRBV9
abundance: NA
d_gene: NA
j_gene: TRBJ2-7
CDR3aa: CASSVGGNTYEQYF
CDR3nt: TGTGCCAGCAGCGTAGGGGGCAACACCTACGAGCAGTACTTC

len: 18
v_gene: TRBV27
abundance: NA
d_gene: TRBD2
j_gene: TRBJ2-1
CDR3aa: CASPRTSLSQRRHNEQFF
CDR3nt: TGTGCCAGCCCCCGGACTAGTCTCAGCCAACGACGGCACAATGAGCAGTTCTTC

len: 15
v_gene: TRBV28
abundance: NA
d_gene: NA
j_gene: TRBJ2-2
CDR3aa: CASSKPGQNTGELFF
CDR3nt: TGTGCCAGCAGTAAGCCGGGACAGAACACCGGGGAGCTGTTTTTT

len: 16
v_gene: TRBV15
abundance: NA
d_gene: NA
j_gene: TRBJ1-1
CDR3aa: CATGNPTGTINTEAFF
CDR3nt: TGTGCCACCGGTAACCCAACCGGGACAATTAACACTGAAGCTTTCTTT

len: 13
v_gene: TRBV10-3
abundance: NA
d_gene: NA
j_gene: TRBJ2-3
CDR3aa: CANRAGSTDTQYF
CDR3nt: TGTGCCAACAGGGCAGGGAGCACAGATACGCAGTATTTT

len: 14
v_gene: TRBV7-9
abundance: NA
d_gene: TRBD1
j_gene: TRBJ1-6
CDR3aa: CASSQTGRNSPLHF
CDR3nt: TGTGCCAGCAGCCAGACAGGGCGCAATTCACCCCTCCACTTT

len: 15
v_gene: TRBV10-3
abundance: NA
d_gene: NA
j_gene: TRBJ2-1
CDR3aa: CAINPDGGPYNEQFF
CDR3nt: TGTGCCATCAACCCCGATGGCGGGCCCTACAATGAGCAGTTCTTC

len: 16
v_gene: TRBV11-2
abundance: NA
d_gene: NA
j_gene: TRBJ2-2
CDR3aa: CASSLGGRGATGELFF
CDR3nt: TGTGCCAGCAGCTTAGGGGGCAGGGGGGCCACCGGGGAGCTGTTTTTT

len: 15
v_gene: TRBV5-1
abundance: few
d_gene: NA
j_gene: TRBJ1-2
CDR3aa: CASSLEWATNYGYTF
CDR3nt: TGCGCCAGCAGCTTGGAATGGGCCACTAACTATGGCTACACCTTC

len: 14
v_gene: TRBV2
abundance: NA
d_gene: NA
j_gene: TRBJ1-5
CDR3aa: CASRLGRDNQPQHF
CDR3nt: TGTGCCAGCCGTTTAGGACGGGACAATCAGCCCCAGCATTTT

len: 14
v_gene: TRBV11-2
abundance: NA
d_gene: TRBD1
j_gene: TRBJ1-1
CDR3aa: CASSLGTGTGISFF
CDR3nt: TGTGCCAGCAGCTTAGGTACCGGGACAGGGATATCTTTCTTT

len: 15
v_gene: TRBV2
abundance: NA
d_gene: TRBD2
j_gene: TRBJ2-1
CDR3aa: CASSETSGGGNEQFF
CDR3nt: TGTGCCAGCAGTGAAACAAGCGGGGGGGGCAATGAGCAGTTCTTC

len: 14
v_gene: TRBV7-8
abundance: few
d_gene: TRBD2
j_gene: TRBJ2-1
CDR3aa: CASSWREGANEQFF
CDR3nt: TGTGCCAGCAGCTGGCGGGAGGGTGCCAATGAGCAGTTCTTC

len: 15
v_gene: TRBV4-1
abundance: once
d_gene: NA
j_gene: TRBJ1-1
CDR3aa: CASSQDRRGSTEAFF
CDR3nt: TGCGCCAGCAGCCAAGATCGACGAGGGAGCACTGAAGCTTTCTTT

len: 13
v_gene: TRBV5-1
abundance: NA
d_gene: NA
j_gene: TRBJ2-7
CDR3aa: CASSQEPMYEQYF
CDR3nt: TGCGCCAGCAGCCAAGAGCCGATGTACGAGCAGTACTTC

len: 15
v_gene: TRBV9
abundance: NA
d_gene: TRBD1
j_gene: TRBJ2-2
CDR3aa: CASSADRAYTGELFF
CDR3nt: TGTGCCAGCAGCGCTGACAGGGCCTACACCGGGGAGCTGTTTTTT

len: 17
v_gene: TRBV6-1
abundance: once
d_gene: TRBD2
j_gene: TRBJ2-3
CDR3aa: CASSEGGRGDLRDTQYF
CDR3nt: TGTGCCAGCAGTGAAGGGGGCCGGGGGGACCTCCGGGATACGCAGTATTTT

len: 15
v_gene: TRBV2
abundance: NA
d_gene: NA
j_gene: TRBJ1-5
CDR3aa: CASSEQGYSNQPQHF
CDR3nt: TGTGCCAGCAGTGAACAGGGCTATAGCAATCAGCCCCAGCATTTT

len: 13
v_gene: TRBV7-2
abundance: NA
d_gene: NA
j_gene: TRBJ2-4
CDR3aa: CASSFWGENIQYF
CDR3nt: TGTGCCAGCAGCTTTTGGGGGGAGAACATTCAGTACTTC

len: 15
v_gene: TRBV7-9
abundance: NA
d_gene: NA
j_gene: TRBJ2-1
CDR3aa: CASRSRTTATGEQFF
CDR3nt: TGTGCCAGCAGATCGCGGACCACCGCGACGGGGGAGCAGTTCTTC

len: 14
v_gene: TRBV6-5
abundance: NA
d_gene: TRBD2
j_gene: TRBJ2-3
CDR3aa: CATAGGGGTDTQYF
CDR3nt: TGTGCCACCGCTGGTGGGGGGGGCACAGATACGCAGTATTTT

len: 14
v_gene: TRBV5-8
abundance: few
d_gene: TRBD1
j_gene: TRBJ2-3
CDR3aa: CASSRDRGSDTQYF
CDR3nt: TGTGCCAGCAGCCGGGACAGGGGGTCAGATACGCAGTATTTT

len: 14
v_gene: TRBV27
abundance: NA
d_gene: NA
j_gene: TRBJ2-3
CDR3aa: CASSLVSHTDTQYF
CDR3nt: TGTGCCAGCAGTTTGGTCAGTCACACAGATACGCAGTATTTT

len: 14
v_gene: TRBV5-6
abundance: NA
d_gene: NA
j_gene: TRBJ1-2
CDR3aa: CASSVGRGERGYTF
CDR3nt: TGTGCCAGCAGCGTTGGGAGGGGTGAACGGGGCTACACCTTC

len: 11
v_gene: TRBV2
abundance: NA
d_gene: NA
j_gene: TRBJ1-2
CDR3aa: CASGQNYGYTF
CDR3nt: TGTGCCAGCGGACAGAACTATGGCTACACCTTC

len: 13
v_gene: TRBV10-1
abundance: NA
d_gene: NA
j_gene: TRBJ1-2
CDR3aa: CASSEKGVAGYTF
CDR3nt: TGCGCCAGCAGTGAGAAGGGGGTCGCGGGCTACACCTTC

len: 14
v_gene: TRBV29-1
abundance: once
d_gene: NA
j_gene: TRBJ1-2
CDR3aa: CSVGGGDSPHGYTF
CDR3nt: TGCAGCGTTGGCGGGGGGGACTCCCCCCATGGCTACACCTTC

len: 14
v_gene: TRBV6-2/TRBV6-3
abundance: NA
d_gene: NA
j_gene: TRBJ2-7
CDR3aa: CASSRGGGPYEQYF
CDR3nt: TGTGCCAGCAGTCGAGGGGGTGGGCCCTACGAGCAGTACTTC

len: 19
v_gene: TRBV4-1
abundance: NA
d_gene: TRBD1
j_gene: TRBJ2-6
CDR3aa: CASSQQLPGQGTGANVLTF
CDR3nt: TGCGCCAGCAGCCAACAACTACCGGGACAGGGGACTGGGGCCAACGTCCTGACTTTC

len: 13
v_gene: TRBV10-3
abundance: NA
d_gene: NA
j_gene: TRBJ2-2
CDR3aa: CAISGRDTGELFF
CDR3nt: TGTGCCATCAGTGGCAGGGACACCGGGGAGCTGTTTTTT

len: 16
v_gene: TRBV6-5
abundance: NA
d_gene: NA
j_gene: TRBJ1-4
CDR3aa: CASSSPGGVRVEKLFF
CDR3nt: TGTGCCAGCAGTTCCCCGGGAGGGGTGAGGGTTGAAAAACTGTTTTTT

len: 13
v_gene: TRBV27
abundance: NA
d_gene: NA
j_gene: TRBJ2-5
CDR3aa: CASSPHFRETQYF
CDR3nt: TGTGCCAGCAGCCCCCACTTTCGGGAGACCCAGTACTTC

len: 16
v_gene: TRBV19
abundance: NA
d_gene: TRBD2
j_gene: TRBJ2-5
CDR3aa: CASSPGLWTIGETQYF
CDR3nt: TGTGCCAGTAGTCCGGGACTATGGACGATAGGGGAGACCCAGTACTTC

len: 15
v_gene: TRBV7-2
abundance: NA
d_gene: NA
j_gene: TRBJ1-6
CDR3aa: CASSFRADYNSPLHF
CDR3nt: TGTGCCAGCAGCTTCAGGGCCGACTATAATTCACCCCTCCACTTT

len: 16
v_gene: TRBV7-8
abundance: NA
d_gene: TRBD2
j_gene: TRBJ2-1
CDR3aa: CASSLETSAIYNEQFF
CDR3nt: TGTGCCAGCAGCTTAGAAACTAGCGCAATCTACAATGAGCAGTTCTTC

len: 16
v_gene: TRBV5-1
abundance: NA
d_gene: TRBD1
j_gene: TRBJ2-2
CDR3aa: CASSLGPGGASGELFF
CDR3nt: TGCGCCAGCAGCCTCGGTCCAGGGGGCGCATCCGGGGAGCTGTTTTTT

len: 15
v_gene: TRBV6-5
abundance: NA
d_gene: TRBD1
j_gene: TRBJ2-5
CDR3aa: CASSSPRGQGETQYF
CDR3nt: TGTGCCAGCAGTTCCCCGCGTGGACAGGGAGAGACCCAGTACTTC

len: 14
v_gene: TRBV10-3
abundance: NA
d_gene: NA
j_gene: TRBJ1-4
CDR3aa: CAISESMGRPKLFF
CDR3nt: TGTGCCATCAGTGAATCAATGGGGCGGCCGAAACTGTTTTTT

len: 16
v_gene: TRBV9
abundance: NA
d_gene: NA
j_gene: TRBJ2-1
CDR3aa: CASSVETSSQYNEQFF
CDR3nt: TGTGCCAGCAGCGTAGAGACTAGTAGTCAATACAATGAGCAGTTCTTC

len: 13
v_gene: TRBV5-4
abundance: NA
d_gene: NA
j_gene: TRBJ1-2
CDR3aa: CASSLRGVHGYTF
CDR3nt: TGTGCCAGCAGCTTGAGGGGTGTCCATGGCTACACCTTC

len: 15
v_gene: TRBV7-2
abundance: NA
d_gene: TRBD1
j_gene: TRBJ2-5
CDR3aa: CASSGATGNQETQYF
CDR3nt: TGTGCCAGCAGCGGAGCGACAGGGAACCAAGAGACCCAGTACTTC

len: 12
v_gene: TRBV6-2/TRBV6-3
abundance: NA
d_gene: NA
j_gene: TRBJ2-1
CDR3aa: CASSYLNNEQFF
CDR3nt: TGTGCCAGCAGTTACCTTAACAATGAGCAGTTCTTC

len: 15
v_gene: TRBV18
abundance: once
d_gene: TRBD1
j_gene: TRBJ1-4
CDR3aa: CASSRTGGRNEKLFF
CDR3nt: TGTGCCAGCTCACGGACAGGGGGCCGGAATGAAAAACTGTTTTTT

len: 15
v_gene: TRBV9
abundance: NA
d_gene: TRBD1
j_gene: TRBJ2-1
CDR3aa: CASRPGTGVGNEQFF
CDR3nt: TGTGCCAGCCGCCCAGGGACAGGGGTAGGAAATGAGCAGTTCTTC

len: 16
v_gene: TRBV28
abundance: few
d_gene: TRBD1
j_gene: TRBJ2-2
CDR3aa: CASTTTGGGYTGELFF
CDR3nt: TGTGCCAGCACCACAACAGGGGGAGGTTACACCGGGGAGCTGTTTTTT

len: 16
v_gene: TRBV21-1
abundance: NA
d_gene: NA
j_gene: TRBJ2-2
CDR3aa: CARIWDGGQFTGELFF
CDR3nt: TGTGCCAGAATCTGGGACGGGGGGCAGTTCACCGGGGAGCTGTTTTTT

len: 14
v_gene: TRBV10-3
abundance: once
d_gene: TRBD2
j_gene: TRBJ2-7
CDR3aa: CATHPSGDYYEQYF
CDR3nt: TGTGCCACCCACCCTAGCGGGGATTACTACGAGCAGTACTTC

len: 13
v_gene: TRBV5-6
abundance: once
d_gene: NA
j_gene: TRBJ2-5
CDR3aa: CASSSGHQETQYF
CDR3nt: TGTGCCAGCAGCTCGGGACATCAAGAGACCCAGTACTTC

len: 16
v_gene: TRBV28
abundance: few
d_gene: TRBD2
j_gene: TRBJ2-7
CDR3aa: CASSFTLAEVSYEQYF
CDR3nt: TGTGCCAGCAGTTTTACCCTAGCGGAAGTCTCCTACGAGCAGTACTTC

len: 14
v_gene: TRBV2
abundance: NA
d_gene: NA
j_gene: TRBJ1-5
CDR3aa: CASSEVFQNQPQHF
CDR3nt: TGTGCCAGCAGTGAAGTGTTTCAGAATCAGCCCCAGCATTTT